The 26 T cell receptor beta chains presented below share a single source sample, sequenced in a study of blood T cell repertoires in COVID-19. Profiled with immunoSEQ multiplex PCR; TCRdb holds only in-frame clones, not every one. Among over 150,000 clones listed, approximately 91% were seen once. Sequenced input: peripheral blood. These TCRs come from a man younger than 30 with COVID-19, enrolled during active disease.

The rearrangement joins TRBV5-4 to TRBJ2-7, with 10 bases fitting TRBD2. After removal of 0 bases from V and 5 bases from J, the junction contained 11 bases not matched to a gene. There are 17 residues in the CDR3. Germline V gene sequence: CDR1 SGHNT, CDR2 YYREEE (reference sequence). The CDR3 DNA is TGTGCCAGCAGCTTGGAGCCTAGCGGGAGTTCTGCAGACGAGCAGTACTTC. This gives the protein CASSLEPSGSSADEQYF.

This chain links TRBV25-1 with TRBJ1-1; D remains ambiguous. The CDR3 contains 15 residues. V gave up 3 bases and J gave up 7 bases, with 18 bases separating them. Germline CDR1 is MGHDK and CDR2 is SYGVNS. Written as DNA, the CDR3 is TGTGCCAGCAGTGATTCGGCCCACTATCTCGATGAAGCTTTCTTT. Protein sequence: CASSDSAHYLDEAFF.

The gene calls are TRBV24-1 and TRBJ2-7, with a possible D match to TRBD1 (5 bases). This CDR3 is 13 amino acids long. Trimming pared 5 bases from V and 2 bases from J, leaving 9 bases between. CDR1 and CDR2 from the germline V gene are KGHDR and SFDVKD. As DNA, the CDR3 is TGTGCCACCAGTGGAGACAGTCCCTACGAGCAGTACTTC. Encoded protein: CATSGDSPYEQYF.

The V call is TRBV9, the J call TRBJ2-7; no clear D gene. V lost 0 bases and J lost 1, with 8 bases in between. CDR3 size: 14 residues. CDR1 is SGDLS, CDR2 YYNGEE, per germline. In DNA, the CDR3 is TGTGCCAGCAGCGTAGACCCTAGTTCCTACGAGCAGTACTTC. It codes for CASSVDPSSYEQYF.

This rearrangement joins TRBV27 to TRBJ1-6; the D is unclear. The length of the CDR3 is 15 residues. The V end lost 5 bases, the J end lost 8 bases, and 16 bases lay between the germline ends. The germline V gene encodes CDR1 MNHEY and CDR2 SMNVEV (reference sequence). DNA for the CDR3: TGTGCCAGCAGTCCCCCCGGCGGTTCATATTCACCCCTCCACTTT. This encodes CASSPPGGSYSPLHF.

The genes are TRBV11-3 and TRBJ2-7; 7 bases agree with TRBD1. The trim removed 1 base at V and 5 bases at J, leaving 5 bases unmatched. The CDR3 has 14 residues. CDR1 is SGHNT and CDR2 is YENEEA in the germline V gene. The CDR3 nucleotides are TGTGCCAGCAGCTTAGGACAGGGTCCCAACGAGCAGTACTTC. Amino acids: CASSLGQGPNEQYF.

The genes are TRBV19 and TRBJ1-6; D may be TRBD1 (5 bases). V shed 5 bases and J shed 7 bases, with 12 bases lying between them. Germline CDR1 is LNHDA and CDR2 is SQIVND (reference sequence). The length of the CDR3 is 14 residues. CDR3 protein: CASSPVGQNSPLHF. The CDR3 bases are TGTGCCAGTAGTCCTGTGGGGCAGAATTCACCCCTCCACTTT.

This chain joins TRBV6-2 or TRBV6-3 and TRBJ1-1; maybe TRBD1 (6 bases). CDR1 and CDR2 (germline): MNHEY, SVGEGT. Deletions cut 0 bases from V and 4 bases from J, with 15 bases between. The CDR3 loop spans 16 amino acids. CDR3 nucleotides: TGTGCCAGCAGTTACTCGTTCAGCACAGGGAGCACTGAAGCTTTCTTT. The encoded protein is CASSYSFSTGSTEAFF.

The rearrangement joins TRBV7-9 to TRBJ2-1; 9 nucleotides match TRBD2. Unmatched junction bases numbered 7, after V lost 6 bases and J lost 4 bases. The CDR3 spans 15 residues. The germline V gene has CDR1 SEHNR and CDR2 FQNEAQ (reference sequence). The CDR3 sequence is CASSPPSGNYNEQFF. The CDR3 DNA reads TGTGCCAGCAGTCCCCCTAGCGGGAATTACAATGAGCAGTTCTTC.

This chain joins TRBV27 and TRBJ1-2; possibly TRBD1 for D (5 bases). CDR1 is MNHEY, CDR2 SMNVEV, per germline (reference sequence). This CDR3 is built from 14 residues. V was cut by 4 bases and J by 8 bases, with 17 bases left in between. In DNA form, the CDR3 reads TGTGCCAGCAGTTCGGGACTCCACGGCGGGGGCTACACCTTC. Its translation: CASSSGLHGGGYTF.

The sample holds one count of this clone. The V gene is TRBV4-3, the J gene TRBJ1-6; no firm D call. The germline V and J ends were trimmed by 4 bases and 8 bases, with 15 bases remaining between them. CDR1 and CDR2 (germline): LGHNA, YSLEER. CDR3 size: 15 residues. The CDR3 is CASSREASEDSPLHF. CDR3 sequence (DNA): TGCGCCAGCAGCCGAGAAGCCTCGGAGGATTCACCCCTCCACTTT.

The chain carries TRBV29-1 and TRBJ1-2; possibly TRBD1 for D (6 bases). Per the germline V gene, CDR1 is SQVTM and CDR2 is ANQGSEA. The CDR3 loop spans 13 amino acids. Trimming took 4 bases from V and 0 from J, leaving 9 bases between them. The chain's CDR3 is CSVGTDTNYGYTF. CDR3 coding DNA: TGCAGCGTTGGGACAGATACTAACTATGGCTACACCTTC.

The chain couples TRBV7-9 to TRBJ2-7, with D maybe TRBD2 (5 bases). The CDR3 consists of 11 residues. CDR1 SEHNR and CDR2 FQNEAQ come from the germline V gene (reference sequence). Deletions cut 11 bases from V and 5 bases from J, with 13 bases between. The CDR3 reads CAAQRQDEQYF. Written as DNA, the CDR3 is TGTGCCGCCCAGCGGCAGGACGAGCAGTACTTC. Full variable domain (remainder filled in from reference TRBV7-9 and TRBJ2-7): DTGVSQNPRHKITKRGQNVTFRCDPISEHNRLYWYRQTLGQGPEFLTYFQNEAQLEKSRLLSDRFSAERPKGSFSTLEIQRTEQGDSAMYLCAAQRQDEQYFGPGTRLTVT.

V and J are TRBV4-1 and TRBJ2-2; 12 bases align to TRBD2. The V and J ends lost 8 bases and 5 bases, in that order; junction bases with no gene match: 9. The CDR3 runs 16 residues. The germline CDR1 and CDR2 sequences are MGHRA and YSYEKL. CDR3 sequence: CASRRLAGEETGELFF. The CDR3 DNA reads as TGCGCCAGCCGTCGACTAGCGGGAGAGGAAACCGGGGAGCTGTTTTTT.

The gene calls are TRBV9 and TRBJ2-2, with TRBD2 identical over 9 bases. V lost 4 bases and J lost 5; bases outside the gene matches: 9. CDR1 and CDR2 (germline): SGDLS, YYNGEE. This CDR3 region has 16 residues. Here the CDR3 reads CASSFRSGRGTGELFF. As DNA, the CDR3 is TGTGCCAGCAGCTTTCGTAGCGGGAGAGGGACCGGGGAGCTGTTTTTT.

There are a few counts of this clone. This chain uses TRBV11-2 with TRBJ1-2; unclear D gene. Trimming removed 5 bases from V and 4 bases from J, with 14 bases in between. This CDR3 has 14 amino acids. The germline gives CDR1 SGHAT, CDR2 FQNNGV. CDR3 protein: CASSLGQTLYGYTF. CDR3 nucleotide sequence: TGTGCCAGCAGCCTGGGCCAGACCCTCTATGGCTACACCTTC.

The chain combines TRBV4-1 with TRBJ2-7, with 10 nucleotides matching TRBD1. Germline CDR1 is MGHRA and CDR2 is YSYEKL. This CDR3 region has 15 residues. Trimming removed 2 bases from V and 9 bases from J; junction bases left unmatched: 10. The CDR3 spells CASSQPRDRGLRQYF. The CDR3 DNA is TGCGCCAGCAGCCAACCCCGGGACAGGGGTTTAAGGCAGTACTTC.

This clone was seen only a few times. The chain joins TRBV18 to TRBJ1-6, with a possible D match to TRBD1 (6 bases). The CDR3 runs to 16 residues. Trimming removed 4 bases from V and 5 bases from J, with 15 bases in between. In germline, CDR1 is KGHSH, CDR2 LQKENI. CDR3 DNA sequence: TGTGCCAGCTCACGACTCGGACAGACAAATAATTCACCCCTCCACTTT. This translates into CASSRLGQTNNSPLHF.

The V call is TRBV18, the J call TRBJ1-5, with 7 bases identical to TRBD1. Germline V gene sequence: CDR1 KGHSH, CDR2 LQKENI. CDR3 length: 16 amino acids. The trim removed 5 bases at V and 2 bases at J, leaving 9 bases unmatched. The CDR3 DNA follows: TGTGCCAGCTCATCCGACAGGGAAGGAGGCAATCAGCCCCAGCATTTT. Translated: CASSSDREGGNQPQHF.

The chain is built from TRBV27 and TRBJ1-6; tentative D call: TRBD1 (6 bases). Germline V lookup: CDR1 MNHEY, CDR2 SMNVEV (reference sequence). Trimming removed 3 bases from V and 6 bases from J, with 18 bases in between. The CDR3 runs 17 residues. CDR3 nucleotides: TGTGCCAGCAGTTTCACTGGGCTATGGGGGCGTAATTCACCCCTCCACTTT. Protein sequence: CASSFTGLWGRNSPLHF.

Written as DNA, the CDR3 is TGTGCCACCAGCAGACTCTGGACAGCCACTAGCACAGATACGCAGTATTTT. As protein: CATSRLWTATSTDTQYF. The chain combines TRBV15 with TRBJ2-3; D might be TRBD1 (6 bases). CDR1 is LNHNV, CDR2 YYDKDF, per germline (reference sequence). The CDR3 is 17 residues long. V lost 2 bases, J lost 0 bases, and 15 bases lay in between.

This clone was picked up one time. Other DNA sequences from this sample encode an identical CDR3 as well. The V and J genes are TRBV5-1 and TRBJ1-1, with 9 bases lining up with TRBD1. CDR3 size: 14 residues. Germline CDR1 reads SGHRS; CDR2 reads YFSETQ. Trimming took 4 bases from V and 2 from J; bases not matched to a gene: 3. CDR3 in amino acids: CASSMGQGNTEAFF. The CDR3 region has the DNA TGCGCCAGCAGCATGGGACAGGGTAACACTGAAGCTTTCTTT.

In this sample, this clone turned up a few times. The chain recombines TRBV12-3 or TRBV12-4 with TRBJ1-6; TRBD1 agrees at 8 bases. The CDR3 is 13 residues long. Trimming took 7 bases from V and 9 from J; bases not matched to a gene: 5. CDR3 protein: CASTRQGTSPLHF. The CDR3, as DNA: TGTGCCAGCACCAGACAGGGGACTTCACCCCTCCACTTT.

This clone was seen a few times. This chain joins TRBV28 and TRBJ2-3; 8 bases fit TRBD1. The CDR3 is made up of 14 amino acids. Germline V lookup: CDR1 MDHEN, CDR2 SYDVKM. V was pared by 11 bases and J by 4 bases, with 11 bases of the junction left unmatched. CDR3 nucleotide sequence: TGTGCCGGATGTCGACAGGGGCTTGCAGATACGCAGTATTTT. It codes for CAGCRQGLADTQYF.

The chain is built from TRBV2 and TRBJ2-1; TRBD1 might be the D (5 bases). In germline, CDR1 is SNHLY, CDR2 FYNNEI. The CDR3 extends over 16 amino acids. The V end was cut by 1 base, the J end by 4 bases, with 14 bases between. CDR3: CASSEDLGAGYNEQFF. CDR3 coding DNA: TGTGCCAGCAGTGAAGACTTAGGGGCCGGGTACAATGAGCAGTTCTTC.

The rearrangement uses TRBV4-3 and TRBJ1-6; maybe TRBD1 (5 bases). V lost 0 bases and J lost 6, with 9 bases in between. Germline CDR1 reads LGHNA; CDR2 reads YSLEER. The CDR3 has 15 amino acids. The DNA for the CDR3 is TGCGCCAGCAGCCAAGATAGGGGATTTAATTCACCCCTCCACTTT. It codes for CASSQDRGFNSPLHF.